Following are 17 T cell receptor beta chains from one sample sequenced in a study of control samples from healthy donors and cancer patients. Produced via immunoSEQ multiplex PCR; TCRdb's table is partial and in-frame only. Among about 160,000 clones listed, about 90% were seen once. Sequencing was performed on blood. Receptor source: a man aged 30 to 45 in good health.

This chain links TRBV5-1 with TRBJ2-2; the D gene is possibly TRBD2 (5 bases). The CDR3 covers 16 residues. Trimming left V 0 bases short and J 5 bases short, with 14 bases between. Germline-derived CDR1 and CDR2 are SGHRS and YFSETQ. CDR3 region: CASSLADDSGTGELFF. CDR3 nucleotide sequence: TGCGCCAGCAGCTTGGCCGATGACTCGGGGACCGGGGAGCTGTTTTTT.

The V call is TRBV3-1 (or the pseudogene TRBV3-2), the J call TRBJ1-2; 10 nucleotides align to TRBD1. J gave up 2 bases and V 0 bases, and 3 bases lay outside the gene matches. This CDR3 contains 16 residues. Germline loops: CDR1 LGHDT, CDR2 YNNKEL (reference sequence). The CDR3 DNA follows: TGTGCCAGCAGCCAAGAAAGGGACAGGGGAAACTATGGCTACACCTTC. Protein sequence: CASSQERDRGNYGYTF.

The chain recombines TRBV5-4 with TRBJ2-3, with D perhaps matching TRBD2 (5 bases). Germline values: CDR1 SGHNT, CDR2 YYREEE (reference sequence). This CDR3 comprises 14 residues. Deletions cut 4 bases from V and 2 bases from J, with 11 bases between. CDR3 amino acids: CASSPAGYTDTQYF. The CDR3 DNA reads TGTGCCAGCAGCCCGGCGGGCTACACAGATACGCAGTATTTT. Based on the CDR3 plus reference TRBV5-4 and TRBJ2-3, the full variable domain is ETGVTQSPTHLIKTRGQQVTLRCSSQSGHNTVSWYQQALGQGPQFIFQYYREEENGRGNFPPRFSGLQFPNYSSELNVNALELDDSALYLCASSPAGYTDTQYFGPGTRLTVL.

Turning to this clone: At the DNA level, this CDR3 is encoded by other sequences in the same sample as well. V is TRBV18 and J is TRBJ2-3; no definite D call. The V end lost 2 bases, the J end lost 6 bases, and 9 bases lay between the germline ends. Germline V lookup: CDR1 KGHSH, CDR2 LQKENI. The CDR3 spans 13 residues. The CDR3 region is CASSPDQTDTQYF. For the CDR3, the DNA is TGTGCCAGCTCACCAGACCAGACTGATACGCAGTATTTT.

The chain recombines TRBV27 with TRBJ2-1; 8 bases are a match to TRBD2. Germline values: CDR1 MNHEY, CDR2 SMNVEV (reference sequence). V dropped 5 bases and J dropped 8; count of bases not matched to a gene: 2. CDR3 length: 12 amino acids. The CDR3 DNA reads TGTGCCAGCAGTCGGACTAGCCATGAGCAGTTCTTC. Encoded protein: CASSRTSHEQFF.

This rearrangement joins TRBV4-2 to TRBJ1-4, with a possible D match to TRBD1 (5 bases). CDR3 size: 13 residues. V lost 0 bases and J 10 bases, leaving 9 bases between the germline ends. The germline CDR1 and CDR2 sequences are LGHNA and YNFKEQ. This CDR3 is CASSQDGTVKLFF. CDR3 bases: TGTGCCAGCAGCCAAGACGGGACGGTAAAACTGTTTTTT.

The rearrangement links TRBV29-1 to TRBJ1-2, with 7 bases identical to TRBD1. The CDR3 spans 12 residues. CDR1 and CDR2 (germline): SQVTM, ANQGSEA. V lost 5 bases to trimming and J lost 6 bases; unmatched junction nucleotides: 6. CDR3 protein: CSVRGQVDGYTF. The CDR3 DNA reads as TGCAGCGTTCGAGGACAGGTGGATGGCTACACCTTC.

The chain links TRBV13 to TRBJ2-5; possibly TRBD2 for D (7 bases). This CDR3 contains 15 residues. V lost 3 bases to trimming and J lost 3 bases, with 14 bases between them. Germline loops: CDR1 PRHDT, CDR2 FYEKMQ (reference sequence). CDR3 sequence reads: CASSLGAGAEETQYF. The CDR3 coding sequence is TGTGCCAGCAGCTTGGGCGCGGGGGCTGAAGAGACCCAGTACTTC.

This chain joins TRBV7-9 and TRBJ1-4, with D hard to call. The V gene's germline CDR1 is SEHNR and CDR2 FQNEAQ (reference sequence). Trimming removed 0 bases at V and 3 bases at J, with 5 bases between. The CDR3 runs to 14 residues. DNA of the CDR3: TGTGCCAGCAGCTTAGCCGGAGCTAATGAAAAACTGTTTTTT. The encoded protein is CASSLAGANEKLFF.

The chain recombines TRBV7-2 with TRBJ1-5; no clear D. Trimming took off 4 bases at V and 7 bases at J, with 8 bases between the two ends. CDR1 is SGHTA, CDR2 FQGNSA, per germline. The CDR3 runs to 12 residues. CDR3 sequence (DNA): TGTGCCAGCAGCTCAACTGGGCAGCCCCAGCATTTT. Translation gives CASSSTGQPQHF. Using reference TRBV7-2 and TRBJ1-5 for the parts outside the CDR3, the full variable domain is GAGVSQSPSNKVTEKGKDVELRCDPISGHTALYWYRQSLGQGLEFLIYFQGNSAPDKSGLPSDRFSAERTGGSVSTLTIQRTQQEDSAVYLCASSSTGQPQHFGDGTRLSIL.

This clone was detected only a few times. The same CDR3 can be traced to other DNA sequences in this sample. This rearrangement joins TRBV7-9 to TRBJ1-4; D uncertain. Germline CDR1 SEHNR, CDR2 FQNEAQ (reference sequence). This CDR3 region has 14 residues. V lost 2 bases, J lost 1 base, and 5 bases lay in between. The CDR3 DNA reads TGTGCCAGCAGCTTATCAGGAACTAATGAAAAACTGTTTTTT. Translation: CASSLSGTNEKLFF.

CDR3 residues: CASSTPPGTGAQPQHF. CDR3 nucleotide sequence: TGTGCCAGCAGTACACCTCCCGGGACAGGGGCTCAGCCCCAGCATTTT. V usage is TRBV6-2 or TRBV6-3 and J usage is TRBJ1-5; the match to TRBD1 covers 10 bases. V was pared by 5 bases and J by 6 bases, with 10 bases of the junction left unmatched. The V gene's germline CDR1 is MNHEY and CDR2 SVGEGT. The CDR3 consists of 16 residues.

The chain is built from TRBV6-5 and TRBJ2-7, with a tentative D call TRBD1 (7 bases). The CDR3 extends over 15 amino acids. CDR1 and CDR2 from the germline V gene are MNHEY and SVGAGI. The ends were cut back, 5 bases at V and 3 bases at J, with 17 bases in the middle. The CDR3 sequence is CASSRPGGGLYEQYF. CDR3 in DNA: TGTGCCAGCAGTCGACCAGGGGGAGGCCTCTACGAGCAGTACTTC.

This chain connects TRBV28 to TRBJ2-7; D is unclear. Per germline, CDR1 MDHEN and CDR2 SYDVKM. Trimming shortened V by 2 bases and J by 3 bases, and 5 bases separated the two germline ends. CDR3 size: 12 residues. The CDR3: CASSLGDYEQYF. CDR3 in DNA: TGTGCCAGCAGTTTAGGGGACTACGAGCAGTACTTC.

The genes are TRBV7-8 and TRBJ2-1; D remains unclear. This CDR3 is built from 13 residues. Per the germline V gene, CDR1 is SGHVS and CDR2 is FQNEAQ. V dropped 1 base and J dropped 15 bases, with 16 bases sitting between them. CDR3 in amino acids: CASSLEMPQRMFF. The CDR3 DNA reads TGTGCCAGCAGCTTAGAAATGCCCCAACGAATGTTCTTC.

This clone was counted once. The CDR3 here is CASSLEEGAGISQPQHF. The CDR3 nucleotides are TGTGCCAGCAGCTTGGAAGAGGGGGCAGGTATTAGTCAGCCCCAGCATTTT. The rearrangement uses TRBV5-8 and TRBJ1-5, with 7 bases aligning to TRBD1. This CDR3 is built from 17 residues. V shed 0 bases, J shed 6 bases, and the junction held 12 bases outside the gene matches. In germline, CDR1 is SGHTS, CDR2 YDEGEE.

This clone was seen more than once but under ten times. The CDR3: CASSLSRTGELFF. The CDR3 region has the DNA TGTGCCAGCAGTTTAAGTAGGACCGGGGAGCTGTTTTTT. The rearrangement links TRBV12-3 or TRBV12-4 to TRBJ2-2; D gene ambiguous. With 2 bases removed from V and 5 bases from J, the gap between germline ends came to 6 bases. The CDR3 contains 13 residues.